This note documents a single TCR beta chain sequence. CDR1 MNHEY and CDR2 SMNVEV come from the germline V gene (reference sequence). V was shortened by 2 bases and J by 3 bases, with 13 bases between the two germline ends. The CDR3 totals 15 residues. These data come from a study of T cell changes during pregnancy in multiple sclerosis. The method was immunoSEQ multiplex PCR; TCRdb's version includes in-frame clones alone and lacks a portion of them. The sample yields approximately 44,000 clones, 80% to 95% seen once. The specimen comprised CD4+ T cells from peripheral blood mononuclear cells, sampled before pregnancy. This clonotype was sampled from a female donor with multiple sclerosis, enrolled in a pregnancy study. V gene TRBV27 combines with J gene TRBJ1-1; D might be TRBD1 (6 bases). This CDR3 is CASSLGGPRYTEAFF. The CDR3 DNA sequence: TGTGCCAGCAGTTTAGGGGGCCCGAGGTACACTGAAGCTTTCTTT.